This TCR beta chain was observed in a study of shared clonotypes between healthy human individuals. About this clone itself: The antigen is not known.

Regarding the study as a whole: Naive subsets generally exceeded memory subsets in estimated richness. The genetic and exposure-history diversity represented was limited by few donors. The sampled material consisted only of blood, and tissue repertoires are likely to differ.

The naive CD8 subset, CD45RO-negative cells positively selected for CCR7, excluded terminally differentiated effector memory CD45RA+ cells. Original processing notes: Owing to the provision of junction-only sequences devoid of quality scores by immunoSEQ, filtering differed. TCRdb's copy holds only in-frame clones and misses some; the assay was immunoSEQ multiplex PCR. The V and J calls and the clone size are those of that table, but D and trimming were determined from the DNA. The profile shows 1.5 million to 2.5 million clones, less than 95% of them singletons. Per germline, CDR1 GTSNPN and CDR2 SVGIG (reference sequence). The CDR3 has 12 amino acids. The V segment lost 5 bases and the J segment 10 bases; nucleotides outside the gene matches: 9.

Material for sequencing was naive CD8+ T cells sorted from blood. This chain connects TRBV30 to TRBJ1-1; 8 bases are shared with TRBD1. The TCR was taken from a young man in good health. Here the CDR3 DNA reads TGTGCCTGGGATAATTCGGGACAGGCAGCTTTCTTT. Residues: CAWDNSGQAAFF.